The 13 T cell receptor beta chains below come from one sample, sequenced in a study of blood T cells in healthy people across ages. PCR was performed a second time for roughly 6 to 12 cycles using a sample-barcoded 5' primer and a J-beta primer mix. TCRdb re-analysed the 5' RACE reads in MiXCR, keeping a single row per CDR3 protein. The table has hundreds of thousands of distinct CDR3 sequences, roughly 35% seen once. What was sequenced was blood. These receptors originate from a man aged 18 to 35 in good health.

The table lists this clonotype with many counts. CDR3 amino acids: CASSLRSDRGPSTDTQYF. The CDR3 bases are TGTGCCAGCAGCTTAAGATCAGACCGGGGCCCTAGCACAGATACGCAGTATTTT. V is TRBV7-8 and J is TRBJ2-3, with D tentatively TRBD1 or TRBD2 (5 bases each). The CDR3 runs 18 residues. Trimming removed 2 bases from V and 0 bases from J, with 18 bases in between. CDR1 is SGHVS, CDR2 FQNEAQ, per germline.

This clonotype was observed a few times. This chain's CDR3 is CASSHNSAGELFF. CDR3 coding DNA: TGTGCCAGCAGTCACAACAGTGCCGGGGAGCTGTTTTTT. The chain employs TRBV12-3 or TRBV12-4 and TRBJ2-2; D not certain. This CDR3 region has 13 residues. V lost 5 bases and J 6 bases, leaving 10 bases between the germline ends.

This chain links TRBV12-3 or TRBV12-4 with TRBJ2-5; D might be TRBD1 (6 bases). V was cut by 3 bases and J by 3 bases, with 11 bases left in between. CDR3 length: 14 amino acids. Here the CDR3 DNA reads TGTGCCAGCAGTTTGGGGGCAACCGAAGAGACCCAGTACTTC. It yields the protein CASSLGATEETQYF.

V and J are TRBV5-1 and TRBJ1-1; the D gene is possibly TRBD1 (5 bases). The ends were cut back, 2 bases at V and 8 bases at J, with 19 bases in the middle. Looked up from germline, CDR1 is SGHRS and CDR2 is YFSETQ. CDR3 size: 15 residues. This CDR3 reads CASSLVEGWRTEAFF. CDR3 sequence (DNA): TGCGCCAGCAGCTTAGTCGAGGGGTGGAGGACAGAAGCTTTCTTT.

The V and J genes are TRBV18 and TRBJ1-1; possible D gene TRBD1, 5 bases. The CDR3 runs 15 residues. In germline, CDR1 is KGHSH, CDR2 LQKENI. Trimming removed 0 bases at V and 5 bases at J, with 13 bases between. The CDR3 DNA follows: TGTGCCAGCTCACCACCAGCGGGGGAGGGGACTGAAGCTTTCTTT. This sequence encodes CASSPPAGEGTEAFF.

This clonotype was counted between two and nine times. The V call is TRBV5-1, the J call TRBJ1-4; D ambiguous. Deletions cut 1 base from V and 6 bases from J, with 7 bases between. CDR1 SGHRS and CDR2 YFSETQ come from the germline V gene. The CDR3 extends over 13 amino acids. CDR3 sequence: CASSLNGDEKLFF. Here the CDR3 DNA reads TGCGCCAGCAGCTTGAACGGGGATGAAAAACTGTTTTTT. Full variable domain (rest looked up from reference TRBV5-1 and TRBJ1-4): KAGVTQTPRYLIKTRGQQVTLSCSPISGHRSVSWYQQTPGQGLQFLFEYFSETQRNKGNFPGRFSGRQFSNSRSEMNVSTLELGDSALYLCASSLNGDEKLFFGSGTQLSVL.

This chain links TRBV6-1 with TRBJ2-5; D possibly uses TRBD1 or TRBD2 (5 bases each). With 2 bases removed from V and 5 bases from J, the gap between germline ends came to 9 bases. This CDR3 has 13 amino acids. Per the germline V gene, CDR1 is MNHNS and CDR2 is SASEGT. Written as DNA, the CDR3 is TGTGCCAGCAGTGAAATGGGGGTTGAGACCCAGTACTTC. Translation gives CASSEMGVETQYF.

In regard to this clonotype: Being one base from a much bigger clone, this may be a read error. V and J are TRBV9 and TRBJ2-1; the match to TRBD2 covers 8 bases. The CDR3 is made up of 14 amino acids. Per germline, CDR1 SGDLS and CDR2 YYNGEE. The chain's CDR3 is CTSSAGGTYNEQFF. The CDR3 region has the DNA TGTACCAGCAGCGCGGGGGGCACCTACAATGAGCAGTTCTTC.

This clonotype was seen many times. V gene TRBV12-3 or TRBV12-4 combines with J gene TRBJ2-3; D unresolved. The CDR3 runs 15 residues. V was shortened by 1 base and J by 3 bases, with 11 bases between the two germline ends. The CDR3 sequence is CASSLVLDQTDTQYF. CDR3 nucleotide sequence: TGTGCCAGCAGTTTAGTCTTGGACCAAACAGATACGCAGTATTTT.

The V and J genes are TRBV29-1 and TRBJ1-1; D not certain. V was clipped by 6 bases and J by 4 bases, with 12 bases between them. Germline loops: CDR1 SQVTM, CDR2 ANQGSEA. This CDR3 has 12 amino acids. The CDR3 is CSVHLGATEAFF. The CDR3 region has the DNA TGCAGCGTCCATTTAGGAGCCACTGAAGCTTTCTTT.

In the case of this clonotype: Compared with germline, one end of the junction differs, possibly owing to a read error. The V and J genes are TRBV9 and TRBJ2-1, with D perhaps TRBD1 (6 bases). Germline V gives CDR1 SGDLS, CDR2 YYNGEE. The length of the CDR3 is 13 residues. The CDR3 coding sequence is TGTGCCAGCAGCGCCCTAGGGGGAAATGAGCGGTTCTTC. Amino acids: CASSALGGNERFF.

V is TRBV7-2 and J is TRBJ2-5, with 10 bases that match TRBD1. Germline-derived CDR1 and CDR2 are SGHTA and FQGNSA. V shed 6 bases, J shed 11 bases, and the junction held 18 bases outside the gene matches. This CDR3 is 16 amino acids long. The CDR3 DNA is TGTGCCAGCAGTTCTAGCGCGGGGACAGGGGACGGAGAGCAGTACTTC. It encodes CASSSSAGTGDGEQYF.

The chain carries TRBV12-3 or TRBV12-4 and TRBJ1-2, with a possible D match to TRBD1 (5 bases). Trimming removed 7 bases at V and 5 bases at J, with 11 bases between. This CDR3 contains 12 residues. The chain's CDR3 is CASNGGSYGYTF. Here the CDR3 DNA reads TGTGCCAGCAACGGGGGGTCTTATGGCTACACCTTC.